Below, one TCR beta chain is given with its context. The antigen is not known. From germline, CDR1 is SGHRS and CDR2 YFSETQ. The J segment lost 7 bases and the V segment lost 7 bases, leaving 7 bases of the junction unmatched. There are 14 residues in the CDR3. The record originates from a study of T cells after yellow fever vaccination. UMIs and a universal primer site were added when TCR cDNA was made by 5'RACE template switching. TCRdb reprocessed the 5' RACE reads with MiXCR, giving one entry per CDR3 protein. The sample shows roughly 170,000 distinct CDR3 sequences, approximately 9.7% of them seen only once. Findings and limits, study-wide: There was a possibility that FACS-sorted repertoires contained abundant clonotypes contaminating from the bulk population. Peaking on day 5 versus 15, the secondary response was faster but weaker.

The sequence derives from a man younger than 30 who received the YFV17D yellow fever vaccine. The sequences come from CD8+ T cells sorted from PBMCs, collected 45 days after the yellow fever booster vaccination. The V call is TRBV5-1, the J call TRBJ2-1, with 11 bases aligning to TRBD2. The DNA of the CDR3 is TGCGCCAGCTATAGCGGGGGGGGTACTAATGAGCAGTTCTTC. Amino acids: CASYSGGGTNEQFF.